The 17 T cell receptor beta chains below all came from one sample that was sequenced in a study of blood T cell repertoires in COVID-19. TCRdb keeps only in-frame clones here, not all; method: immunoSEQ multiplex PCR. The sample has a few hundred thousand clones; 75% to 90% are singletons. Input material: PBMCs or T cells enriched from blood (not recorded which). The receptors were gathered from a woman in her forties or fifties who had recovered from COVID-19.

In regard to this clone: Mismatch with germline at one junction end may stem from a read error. The CDR3 spells CASSRNRGF. For the CDR3, the DNA is TGTGCCAGCAGTCGTAACAGGGGCTTC. The V gene is TRBV12-3 or TRBV12-4, the J gene TRBJ2-7; the match to TRBD1 covers 7 bases. The CDR3 has 9 amino acids.

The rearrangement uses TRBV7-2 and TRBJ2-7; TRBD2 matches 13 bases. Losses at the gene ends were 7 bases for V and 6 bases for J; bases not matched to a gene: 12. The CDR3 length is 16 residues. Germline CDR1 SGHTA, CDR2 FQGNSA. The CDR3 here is CASTRRTSGSIGEQYF. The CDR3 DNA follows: TGTGCCAGCACCCGACGGACTAGCGGGAGTATTGGCGAGCAGTACTTC. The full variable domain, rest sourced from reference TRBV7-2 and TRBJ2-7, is GAGVSQSPSNKVTEKGKDVELRCDPISGHTALYWYRQSLGQGLEFLIYFQGNSAPDKSGLPSDRFSAERTGGSVSTLTIQRTQQEDSAVYLCASTRRTSGSIGEQYFGPGTRLTVT.

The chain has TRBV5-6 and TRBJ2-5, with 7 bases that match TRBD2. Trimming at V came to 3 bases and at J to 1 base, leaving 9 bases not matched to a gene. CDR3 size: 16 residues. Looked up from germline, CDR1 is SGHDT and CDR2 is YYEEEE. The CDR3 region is CASSWTWASGQETQYF. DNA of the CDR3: TGTGCCAGCAGCTGGACGTGGGCTAGCGGCCAAGAGACCCAGTACTTC.

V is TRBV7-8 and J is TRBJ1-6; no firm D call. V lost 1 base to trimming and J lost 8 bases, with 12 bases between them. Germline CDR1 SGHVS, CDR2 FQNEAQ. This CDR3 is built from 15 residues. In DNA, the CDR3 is TGTGCCAGCAGCTTAGATGGCCTAGCGGATTCACCCCTCCACTTT. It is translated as CASSLDGLADSPLHF.

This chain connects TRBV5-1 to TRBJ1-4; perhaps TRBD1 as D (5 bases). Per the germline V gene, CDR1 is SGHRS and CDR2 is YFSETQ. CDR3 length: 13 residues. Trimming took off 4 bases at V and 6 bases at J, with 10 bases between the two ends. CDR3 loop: CASSGRVDEKLFF. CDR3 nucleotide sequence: TGCGCCAGCAGCGGCAGGGTAGATGAAAAACTGTTTTTT.

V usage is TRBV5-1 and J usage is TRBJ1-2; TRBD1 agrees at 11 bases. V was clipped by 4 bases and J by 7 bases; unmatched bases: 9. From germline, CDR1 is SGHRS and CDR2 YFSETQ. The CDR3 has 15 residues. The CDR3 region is CASSERTGGVRGYTF. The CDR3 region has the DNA TGCGCCAGCAGCGAAAGGACAGGGGGCGTGCGTGGCTACACCTTC.

CDR3 nucleotides: TGTGCCAGCAGCTCCCAGGGGGAGGAAAATCAGCCCCAGCATTTT. Amino acids: CASSSQGEENQPQHF. J is TRBJ1-5 and V is TRBV7-2, with 7 positions matching TRBD1. Germline V gene data show CDR1 as SGHTA and CDR2 as FQGNSA. With 4 bases clipped from V and 4 bases from J, the junction kept 7 bases outside the gene matches. The CDR3 runs 15 residues. The variable domain in full, with the rest retrieved from reference TRBV7-2 and TRBJ1-5, is GAGVSQSPSNKVTEKGKDVELRCDPISGHTALYWYRQSLGQGLEFLIYFQGNSAPDKSGLPSDRFSAERTGGSVSTLTIQRTQQEDSAVYLCASSSQGEENQPQHFGDGTRLSIL.

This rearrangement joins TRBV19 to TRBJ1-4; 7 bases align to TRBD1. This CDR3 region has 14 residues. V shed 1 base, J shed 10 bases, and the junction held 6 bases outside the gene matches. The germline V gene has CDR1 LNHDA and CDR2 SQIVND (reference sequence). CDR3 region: CASSIGSQGRKLFF. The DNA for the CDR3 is TGTGCCAGTAGTATAGGGTCACAGGGGAGAAAACTGTTTTTT. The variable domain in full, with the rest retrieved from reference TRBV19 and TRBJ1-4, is DGGITQSPKYLFRKEGQNVTLSCEQNLNHDAMYWYRQDPGQGLRLIYYSQIVNDFQKGDIAEGYSVSREKKESFPLTVTSAQKNPTAFYLCASSIGSQGRKLFFGSGTQLSVL.

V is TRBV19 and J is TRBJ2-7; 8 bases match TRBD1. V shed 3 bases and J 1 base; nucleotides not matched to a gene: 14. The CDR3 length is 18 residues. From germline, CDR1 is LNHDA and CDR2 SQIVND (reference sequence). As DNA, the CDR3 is TGTGCCAGTAGTATTTTTCCGGGGTCGGGACAGGAGTCCTACGAGCAGTACTTC. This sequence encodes CASSIFPGSGQESYEQYF.

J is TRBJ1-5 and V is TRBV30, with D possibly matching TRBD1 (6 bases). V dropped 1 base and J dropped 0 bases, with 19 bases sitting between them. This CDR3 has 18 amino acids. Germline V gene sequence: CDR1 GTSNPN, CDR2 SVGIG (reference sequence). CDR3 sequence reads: CAWSDGNFGQISNQPQHF. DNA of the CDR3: TGTGCCTGGAGTGACGGAAATTTCGGACAGATTAGCAATCAGCCCCAGCATTTT.

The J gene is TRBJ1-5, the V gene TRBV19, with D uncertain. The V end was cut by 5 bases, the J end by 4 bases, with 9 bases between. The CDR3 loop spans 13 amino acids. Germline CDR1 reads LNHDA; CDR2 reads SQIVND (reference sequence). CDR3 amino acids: CASSDSWNQPQHF. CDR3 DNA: TGTGCCAGTAGTGACTCCTGGAATCAGCCCCAGCATTTT.

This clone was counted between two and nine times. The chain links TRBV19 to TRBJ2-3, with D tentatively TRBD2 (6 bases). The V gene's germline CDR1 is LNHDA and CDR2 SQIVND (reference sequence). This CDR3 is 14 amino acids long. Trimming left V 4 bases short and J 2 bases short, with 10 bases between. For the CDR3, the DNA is TGTGCCAGTAGTACGGGGGATGACACAGATACGCAGTATTTT. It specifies CASSTGDDTDTQYF. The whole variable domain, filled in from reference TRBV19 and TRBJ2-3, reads DGGITQSPKYLFRKEGQNVTLSCEQNLNHDAMYWYRQDPGQGLRLIYYSQIVNDFQKGDIAEGYSVSREKKESFPLTVTSAQKNPTAFYLCASSTGDDTDTQYFGPGTRLTVL.

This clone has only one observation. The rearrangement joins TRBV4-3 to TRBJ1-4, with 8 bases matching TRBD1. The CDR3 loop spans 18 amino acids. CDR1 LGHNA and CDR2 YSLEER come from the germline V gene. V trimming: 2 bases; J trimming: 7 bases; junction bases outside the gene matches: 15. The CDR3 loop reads CASSQYSDRDRLFEKLFF. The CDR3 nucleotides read TGCGCCAGCAGCCAATACTCGGACAGGGACAGGTTATTTGAAAAACTGTTTTTT.

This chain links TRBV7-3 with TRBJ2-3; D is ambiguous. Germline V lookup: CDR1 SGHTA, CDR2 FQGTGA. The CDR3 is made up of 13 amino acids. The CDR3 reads CATARGTTDTQYF. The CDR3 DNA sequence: TGTGCTACGGCGCGAGGAACCACAGATACGCAGTATTTT.

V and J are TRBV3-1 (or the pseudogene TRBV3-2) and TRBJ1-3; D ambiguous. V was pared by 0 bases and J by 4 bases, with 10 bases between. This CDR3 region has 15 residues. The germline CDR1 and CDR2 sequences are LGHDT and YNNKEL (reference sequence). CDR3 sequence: CASSQDTRPGNTIYF. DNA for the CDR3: TGTGCCAGCAGCCAAGATACACGTCCCGGAAACACCATATATTTT.

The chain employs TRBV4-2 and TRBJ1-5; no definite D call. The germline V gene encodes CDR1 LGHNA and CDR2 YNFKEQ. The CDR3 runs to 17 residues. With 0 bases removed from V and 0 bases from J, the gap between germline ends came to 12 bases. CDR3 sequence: CASSQDWGDYSNQPQHF. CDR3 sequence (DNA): TGTGCCAGCAGCCAAGATTGGGGTGACTATAGCAATCAGCCCCAGCATTTT.

As DNA, the CDR3 is TGTGCCAGCAGCCCAAGAGGGAGGGCTGGTGAGCAGTTCTTC. This codes for CASSPRGRAGEQFF. The chain links TRBV3-1 (or the pseudogene TRBV3-2) to TRBJ2-1, with TRBD2 matching over 7 bases. The CDR3 length is 14 residues. CDR1 LGHDT and CDR2 YNNKEL come from the germline V gene (reference sequence). J was trimmed by 9 bases and V by 4 bases; bases with no gene match: 9.